This T cell receptor (beta chain) is from a study of blood T cell repertoires in COVID-19. Study-wide context: Specimens from acute and convalescent COVID-19 originated in the United States, Italy and Spain. Sources were T cells, B-cell-depleted T cells, or PBMCs; the material itself was cDNA or gDNA.

This CDR3 has 18 residues. V trimming: 4 bases; J trimming: 5 bases; junction bases outside the gene matches: 15. CDR1 is SGHRS and CDR2 is YFSETQ in the germline V gene. In the original processing: Scientists estimated how many nucleated cells there were by amplifying reference gene primers. Sequenced by immunoSEQ multiplex PCR; TCRdb stores in-frame clones only, minus some. The DNA was the basis for D and trimming; V, J and clone size are from that table. In the table there are roughly 140,000 clones, around nine tenths of which are singletons. The source is a man aged 45-65 years with active or convalescent COVID-19. This sequence joins TRBV5-1 and TRBJ2-6, with TRBD1 identical over 7 bases. The sample comprised peripheral blood. The CDR3: CASSIATGFEPRANVLTF. The CDR3, as DNA: TGCGCCAGCAGCATAGCGACAGGGTTTGAACCGAGGGCCAACGTCCTGACTTTC.